The entry that follows covers one T cell receptor beta chain sequence. The data originate from a study of blood T cell repertoires in COVID-19. V lost 3 bases and J lost 9, with 20 bases in between. This CDR3 region has 14 residues. Germline V lookup: CDR1 DFQATT, CDR2 SNEGSKA (reference sequence). Produced via immunoSEQ multiplex PCR; TCRdb's table is partial and in-frame only. The sample includes 170,000 or so clones, roughly 80% of them seen just once. This clonotype was sampled from a woman in her 50s who had recovered from COVID-19. The chain links TRBV20-1 to TRBJ1-2; D uncertain. Sequencing input: PBMCs or T cells enriched from blood (not recorded which). The CDR3 loop is CSASQGSGLGSYTF. CDR3 in DNA: TGCAGTGCTAGTCAAGGGAGTGGTCTTGGTAGCTACACCTTC.